This T cell receptor (beta chain) originates from a study of T-cell reconstitution after alpha-beta-depleted transplantation in children. Study conclusions and caveats: Several hundred graft clones that had expanded were reportedly the source of alpha-beta T cells about two months after transplant. Counts and diversity of T cells one year after transplant came mostly from newly produced T cells.

The V gene's germline CDR1 is DFQATT and CDR2 SNEGSKA (reference sequence). The germline V and J ends were trimmed by 3 bases and 1 base, with 7 bases remaining between them. The CDR3 totals 13 residues. The library targeted TCRbeta and was prepared with unique molecular identifiers. TCRdb reprocessed the PCR reads via MiXCR and lists one record per CDR3 protein. The sample shows about 240,000 distinct CDR3 sequences, roughly a quarter of them seen only once. In the case of this clonotype: The antigen is unknown.

The sample in question was PBMCs, obtained before TCRalphabeta/CD19-depleted stem cell transplant. The clonotype comes from a girl aged 2 to 10 with Fanconi anemia, due to receive a stem cell transplant. The chain combines TRBV20-1 with TRBJ2-4; no firm D call. The CDR3 DNA reads TGCAGTGCTAGTCAAGGGGCCAAAAACATTCAGTACTTC. This codes for CSASQGAKNIQYF.